This T cell receptor beta chain appears in the sequencing data of a study of T cell responses to AZD1222 COVID-19 vaccine. The study's findings and limits: At 160-218 and 743-854, vaccine-associated CD4 TCRs were dominant, and they spanned spike.

About this clone: Its antigen is currently unknown.

Using immunoSEQ multiplex PCR, the repertoire was profiled, and TCRdb retains in-frame clones only, with some absent. This table holds 150,000 to 200,000 clones, 80% to 90% found once. V was trimmed by 4 bases and J by 0 bases, leaving 8 bases between them. Germline values: CDR1 SEHNR, CDR2 FQNEAQ (reference sequence). The CDR3 is 14 residues long. This sequence was found in an adult in good health. The chain employs TRBV7-9 and TRBJ2-3, with D perhaps matching TRBD1 (5 bases). The sequencing here drew on peripheral blood, taken on day 0 of MenACWY control vaccination. CDR3 nucleotide sequence: TGTGCCAGCAGCTCCGACAGAAGCACAGATACGCAGTATTTT. Encoded protein: CASSSDRSTDTQYF.